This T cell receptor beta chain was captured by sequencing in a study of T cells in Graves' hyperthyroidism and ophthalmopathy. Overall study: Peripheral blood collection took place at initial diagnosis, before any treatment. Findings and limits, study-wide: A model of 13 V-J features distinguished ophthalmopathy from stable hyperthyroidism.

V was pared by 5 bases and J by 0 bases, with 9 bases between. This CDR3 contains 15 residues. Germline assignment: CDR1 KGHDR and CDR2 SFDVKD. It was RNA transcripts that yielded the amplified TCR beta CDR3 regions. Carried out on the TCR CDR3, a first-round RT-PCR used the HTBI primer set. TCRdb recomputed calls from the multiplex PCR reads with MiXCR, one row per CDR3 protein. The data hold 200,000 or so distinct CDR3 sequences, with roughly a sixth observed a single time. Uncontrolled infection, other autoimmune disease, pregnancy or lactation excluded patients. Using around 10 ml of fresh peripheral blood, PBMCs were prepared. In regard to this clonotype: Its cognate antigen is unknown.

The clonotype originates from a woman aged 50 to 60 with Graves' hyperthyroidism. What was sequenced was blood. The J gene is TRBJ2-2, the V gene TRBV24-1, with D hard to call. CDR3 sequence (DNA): TGTGCCACCAGTGGGGTGACACCGAACACCGGGGAGCTGTTTTTT. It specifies CATSGVTPNTGELFF.